This T cell receptor (beta chain) was identified in a study of T cell changes during pregnancy in multiple sclerosis. Germline V CDR1 and CDR2: MNHEY, SMNVEV (reference sequence). With 5 bases removed from V and 1 base from J, the gap between germline ends came to 15 bases. The CDR3 has 16 amino acids. Clones were sequenced by immunoSEQ multiplex PCR, and TCRdb holds only the in-frame ones, with some missing. The table lists some 33,000 clones, about 89% of them singletons. The input for sequencing was CD8+ T cells from peripheral blood mononuclear cells, taken in the third trimester of pregnancy. This receptor was identified in a female donor with multiple sclerosis, enrolled in a pregnancy study. The chain is built from TRBV27 and TRBJ2-1, with D possibly matching TRBD1 (7 bases). The CDR3: CASSRGTAVSYNEQFF. The CDR3 region has the DNA TGTGCCAGCAGTCGCGGGACAGCTGTTTCCTACAATGAGCAGTTCTTC.